One and the same sample provided the 25 T cell receptor beta chains below, sequenced in a study of control samples from healthy donors and cancer patients. The assay was immunoSEQ multiplex PCR, and TCRdb's table has in-frame clones only and misses some. The sample includes around 43,000 clones, roughly nine tenths of them seen just once. The sequenced material came from blood. These receptors were taken from a woman aged 45 to 65 in good health.

The chain uses TRBV6-6 and TRBJ2-2, with 8 bases matching TRBD1. The trim removed 6 bases at V and 1 base at J, leaving 7 bases unmatched. The germline gives CDR1 MNHNY, CDR2 SVGAGI (reference sequence). The CDR3 totals 16 residues. CDR3 sequence reads: CASSQGQGVNTGELFF. CDR3 nucleotides: TGTGCCAGCAGCCAAGGACAGGGTGTGAACACCGGGGAGCTGTTTTTT.

As concerns this clone: A junction end diverges from the germline sequence, so it may reflect a read error. The chain combines TRBV7-9 with TRBJ2-1; D perhaps matches TRBD2 (5 bases). This CDR3 contains 14 residues. CDR1 and CDR2 (germline): SEHNR, FQNEAQ (reference sequence). The CDR3 loop reads CASSLTDSNNEQFF. The DNA of the CDR3 is TGTGCCAGCAGCTTAACGGACTCCAACAATGAGCAGTTCTTC.

J is TRBJ1-2 and V is TRBV28; D possibly corresponds to TRBD1 (6 bases). The CDR3 is made up of 13 amino acids. The V gene's germline CDR1 is MDHEN and CDR2 SYDVKM. Trimming took 3 bases from V and 4 from J, leaving 9 bases between them. As DNA, the CDR3 is TGTGCCAGCAGTTTTGGCAGGGGCTATGGCTACACCTTC. This encodes CASSFGRGYGYTF.

The chain has TRBV5-1 and TRBJ2-7; the D is unclear. The CDR3 consists of 14 residues. The germline V gene has CDR1 SGHRS and CDR2 YFSETQ. Trimming shortened V by 3 bases and J by 6 bases, and 16 bases separated the two germline ends. CDR3 nucleotides: TGCGCCAGCAGCTCATCGGCTAATGGGCTCGAGCAGTACTTC. Translation: CASSSSANGLEQYF.

This CDR3 is CASSFRRVASYGYTF. DNA for the CDR3: TGTGCCAGCAGCTTTAGGAGGGTTGCATCCTATGGCTACACCTTC. The genes are TRBV13 and TRBJ1-2; D remains unclear. In germline, CDR1 is PRHDT, CDR2 FYEKMQ (reference sequence). This CDR3 is 15 amino acids long. V was pared by 3 bases and J by 4 bases, with 15 bases between.

The rearrangement links TRBV14 to TRBJ2-1; D ambiguous. The length of the CDR3 is 12 residues. Trimming stripped 4 bases from V and 3 bases from J, with 4 bases between. Germline V gene data show CDR1 as SGHDN and CDR2 as FVKESK. In DNA form, the CDR3 reads TGTGCCAGCAGCCGGGACTACAATGAGCAGTTCTTC. Its protein product is CASSRDYNEQFF. Supplemented by reference TRBV14 and TRBJ2-1, the full variable domain reads EAGVTQFPSHSVIEKGQTVTLRCDPISGHDNLYWYRRVMGKEIKFLLHFVKESKQDESGMPNNRFLAERTGGTYSTLKVQPAELEDSGVYFCASSRDYNEQFFGPGTRLTVL.

The chain is built from TRBV4-3 and TRBJ1-1; D possibly corresponds to TRBD1 (5 bases). The ends were cut back, 4 bases at V and 4 bases at J, with 19 bases in the middle. The germline CDR1 and CDR2 sequences are LGHNA and YSLEER. CDR3 length equals 16 residues. The CDR3 DNA follows: TGCGCCAGCAGCCCACGTCAGGGTTTGCTGGGCACTGAAGCTTTCTTT. Protein product: CASSPRQGLLGTEAFF.

The CDR3 coding sequence is TGTGCCAGCAGTGAAAGACAGGGGGGGACTGAAGCTTTCTTT. It translates to CASSERQGGTEAFF. The V call is TRBV2, the J call TRBJ1-1, with 9 bases fitting TRBD1. The CDR3 covers 14 residues. Germline V CDR1 and CDR2: SNHLY, FYNNEI. Unmatched junction bases numbered 3, after V lost 2 bases and J lost 5 bases.

This chain links TRBV3-1 (or the pseudogene TRBV3-2) with TRBJ2-7, with D hard to call. The V end was cut by 11 bases, the J end by 6 bases, with 5 bases between. CDR3 size: 8 residues. From germline, CDR1 is LGHDT and CDR2 YNNKEL (reference sequence). In DNA form, the CDR3 reads TGTGCCCCGCCCGAGCAGTACTTC. Translated, it gives CAPPEQYF.

This rearrangement joins TRBV30 to TRBJ2-2; D could derive from TRBD1 or TRBD2 (5 bases each). The V gene lost 4 bases and the J gene lost 6 bases, with 15 bases spanning the gap. CDR3 length: 14 amino acids. Germline assignment: CDR1 GTSNPN and CDR2 SVGIG (reference sequence). The CDR3 region has the DNA TGTGCCTGGACGGGGCTCTTGGGGTCCGGGGAGCTGTTTTTT. Protein: CAWTGLLGSGELFF.

V gene TRBV7-7 combines with J gene TRBJ1-3; a weak D match, TRBD1 (5 bases). The CDR3 length is 16 residues. Germline CDR1 reads SSHAT; CDR2 reads FNYEAQ (reference sequence). The V end lost 5 bases, the J end lost 0 bases, and 14 bases lay between the germline ends. For the CDR3, the DNA is TGTGCCAGCAGCGCGGCAGGGTTTGACTCTGGAAACACCATATATTTT. Protein sequence: CASSAAGFDSGNTIYF.

This chain links TRBV7-2 with TRBJ1-5; D remains ambiguous. CDR3 length equals 14 residues. Germline assignment: CDR1 SGHTA and CDR2 FQGNSA. The V end was cut by 1 base, the J end by 12 bases, with 16 bases between. The DNA for the CDR3 is TGTGCCAGCAGCTTAGACAGTAAGATTAAGCACCAGCATTTT. It translates to CASSLDSKIKHQHF. Variable domain in full (rest from reference TRBV7-2 and TRBJ1-5): GAGVSQSPSNKVTEKGKDVELRCDPISGHTALYWYRQSLGQGLEFLIYFQGNSAPDKSGLPSDRFSAERTGGSVSTLTIQRTQQEDSAVYLCASSLDSKIKHQHFGDGTRLSIL.

This chain connects TRBV11-2 to TRBJ1-1; D not resolved. The germline V and J ends were trimmed by 1 base and 8 bases, with 14 bases remaining between them. The CDR3 sequence is 14 residues long. The germline gives CDR1 SGHAT, CDR2 FQNNGV. CDR3 nucleotides: TGTGCCAGCAGCTTAGGTTCTTCTAGAACCGAAGCTTTCTTT. Encoded protein: CASSLGSSRTEAFF.

J is TRBJ2-5 and V is TRBV12-3 or TRBV12-4; 7 bases map to TRBD1. The CDR3 sequence is 13 residues long. V was pared by 6 bases and J by 6 bases, with 7 bases of the junction left unmatched. CDR3 bases: TGTGCCAGCAGCCCCGGACAGGAACAGACCCAGTACTTC. Translating gives CASSPGQEQTQYF.

V usage is TRBV5-1 and J usage is TRBJ2-7; 7 bases match TRBD1. CDR1 SGHRS and CDR2 YFSETQ come from the germline V gene. The CDR3 has 16 residues. The V gene end was trimmed by 2 bases and the J gene end by 0 bases; junction bases not matched to a gene: 8. The CDR3 loop is CASSFKSGQSSYEQYF. CDR3 in DNA: TGCGCCAGCAGCTTCAAGTCGGGACAGAGCTCCTACGAGCAGTACTTC.

The chain combines TRBV5-6 with TRBJ1-6; 7 bases line up with TRBD1. Per germline, CDR1 SGHDT and CDR2 YYEEEE. The CDR3 is made up of 14 amino acids. V gave up 3 bases and J gave up 15 bases; unmatched junction bases: 12. The CDR3 reads CASSSLDRTPLLHF. The CDR3 DNA follows: TGTGCCAGCAGCTCGCTGGACAGGACCCCCCTCCTCCACTTT.

V gene TRBV9 combines with J gene TRBJ1-4; D is ambiguous. The CDR3 spans 14 residues. From germline, CDR1 is SGDLS and CDR2 YYNGEE. V lost 4 bases and J lost 3, with 10 bases in between. The CDR3 DNA follows: TGTGCCAGCAGCCTTGAGCCATCTAATGAAAAACTGTTTTTT. Translating gives CASSLEPSNEKLFF.

This clone has only a few counts. The chain links TRBV27 to TRBJ1-5; D not certain. CDR3 length: 16 amino acids. Germline V gene lookup returns CDR1 MNHEY and CDR2 SMNVEV (reference sequence). Deletions cut 1 base from V and 4 bases from J, with 14 bases between. CDR3: CASSLFAGGLNQPQHF. DNA of the CDR3: TGTGCCAGCAGTTTATTTGCCGGAGGCTTAAATCAGCCCCAGCATTTT.

The chain links TRBV28 to TRBJ2-1; 13 bases are a match to TRBD2. From germline, CDR1 is MDHEN and CDR2 SYDVKM. The CDR3 has 15 residues. V lost 7 bases to trimming and J lost 9 bases; unmatched junction nucleotides: 9. CDR3 in amino acids: CASNPTSGGVGEQFF. DNA for the CDR3: TGTGCCAGCAACCCCACTAGCGGGGGGGTCGGTGAGCAGTTCTTC.

This clone was observed a handful of times. The chain recombines TRBV3-1 (or the pseudogene TRBV3-2) with TRBJ1-1; TRBD1 might be the D (5 bases). Germline assignment: CDR1 LGHDT and CDR2 YNNKEL (reference sequence). The CDR3 loop spans 11 amino acids. V dropped 3 bases and J dropped 11 bases, with 10 bases sitting between them. The CDR3 region is CASSQGRWAFF. CDR3 coding DNA: TGTGCCAGCAGCCAGGGACGCTGGGCTTTCTTT.

The rearrangement joins TRBV14 to TRBJ2-7; the D is unclear. This CDR3 is 11 amino acids long. CDR1 SGHDN and CDR2 FVKESK come from the germline V gene. V shed 1 base and J shed 6 bases, with 4 bases lying between them. CDR3 coding DNA: TGTGCCAGCAGCCAAGGCGTCGAGCAGTACTTC. This sequence encodes CASSQGVEQYF.

V and J are TRBV7-3 and TRBJ1-1; the D is unclear. CDR1 is SGHTA, CDR2 FQGTGA, per germline. This CDR3 is 15 amino acids long. V shed 3 bases and J shed 0 bases, with 11 bases lying between them. CDR3 sequence: CASSFHRSVNTEAFF. DNA of the CDR3: TGTGCCAGCAGCTTTCACCGGTCGGTGAACACTGAAGCTTTCTTT. The full variable domain, completed using reference TRBV7-3 and TRBJ1-1, is GAGVSQTPSNKVTEKGKYVELRCDPISGHTALYWYRQSLGQGPEFLIYFQGTGAADDSGLPNDRFFAVRPEGSVSTLKIQRTERGDSAVYLCASSFHRSVNTEAFFGQGTRLTVV.

This clone was picked up one time. The chain couples TRBV15 to TRBJ2-3, with a possible D match to TRBD2 (7 bases). CDR1 is LNHNV, CDR2 YYDKDF, per germline (reference sequence). The CDR3 consists of 17 residues. V lost 0 bases to trimming and J lost 2 bases, with 15 bases between them. The chain's CDR3 is CATSRDLWGGSTDTQYF. The CDR3 DNA reads as TGTGCCACCAGCAGAGATCTGTGGGGGGGCTCCACAGATACGCAGTATTTT.

The chain carries TRBV15 and TRBJ2-7; D gene ambiguous. Germline V gene lookup returns CDR1 LNHNV and CDR2 YYDKDF (reference sequence). The CDR3 contains 12 residues. V was pared by 4 bases and J by 4 bases, with 8 bases between. In nucleotides, the CDR3 is TGTGCCACCAGCATTTCAGGATACGAGCAGTACTTC. Translation gives CATSISGYEQYF.

This clone occurred a few times. The chain has TRBV28 and TRBJ2-2; 8 bases are a match to TRBD1. From germline, CDR1 is MDHEN and CDR2 SYDVKM. This CDR3 spans 14 amino acids. With V trimmed by 5 bases and J by 4 bases, 3 bases remained unmatched. CDR3 sequence: CASSRTGITGELFF. For the CDR3, the DNA is TGTGCCAGCAGTCGGACAGGGATCACCGGGGAGCTGTTTTTT.